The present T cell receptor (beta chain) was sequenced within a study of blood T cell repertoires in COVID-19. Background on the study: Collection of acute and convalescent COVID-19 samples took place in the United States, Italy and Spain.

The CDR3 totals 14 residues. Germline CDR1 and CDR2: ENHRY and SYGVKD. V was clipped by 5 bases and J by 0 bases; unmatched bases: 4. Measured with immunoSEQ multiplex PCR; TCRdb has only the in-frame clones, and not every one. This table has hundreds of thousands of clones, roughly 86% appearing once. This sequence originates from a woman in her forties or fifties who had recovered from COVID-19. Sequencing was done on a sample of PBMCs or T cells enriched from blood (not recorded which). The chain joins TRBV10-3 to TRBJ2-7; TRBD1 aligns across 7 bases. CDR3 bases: TGTGCCATCAGTTTCCGGGACAGCTCCTACGAGCAGTACTTC. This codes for CAISFRDSSYEQYF.